A single TCR beta chain is shown here with its context. One base away there is no much larger clone; base qualities are not given. Because TCR-alpha and TCR-beta chains were sequenced unpaired, no information on chain pairing was available. The immunoSEQ multiplex PCR assay was used to generate TCR libraries, with TCR-beta and/or TCR-alpha/delta assays applied to each sample. The amplified TCR libraries were sequenced using the Illumina high-throughput platform. Per the authors' processing: Clustering and dimensionality reduction relied on pairwise TCRdist distances among GMM-specific receptors from T cells that were either sorted ex vivo or expanded in vitro. Sequence motifs defined by gene usage and CDR3 content were checked for enrichment by comparing tetramer-positive and tetramer-negative populations. The source is immuneACCESS, and TCRdb retained only in-frame sequences with V and J called. Part of the clones is not carried over; for the studies checked, unresolved V genes explain less than half of this, and the remainder is unexplained. V, J and clone size were drawn from that table, and D and trimming were deduced from the DNA. The table for this sample lists approximately 59,000 clones; approximately 81% of them were counted only once. Clones ranked in the top ten supply around 13% of the sample.

The CDR3 goes from the cysteine to the phenylalanine over 16 residues. Solely the CDR3 DNA is kept, with 48 bases framed from the first base. V is reduced by 8 bases and J by 4 bases, leaving a spacing of 20 bases between them. Via the germline V gene, CDR1 is SNHLY and CDR2 FYNNEI. This specimen belongs to a study of T cells in tuberculosis (dated by TCRdb to 2017 to 2018). For context, the study as a whole: To characterize T cells specific for the mycobacterial lipid antigen glucose monomycolate (GMM), the study used CD1B tetramers together with high-throughput TCR immunosequencing.

Broader findings and caveats from the paper: T cells binding the CD1B-GMM tetramer with low affinity may have been missed by the stringent sort gate.

After being thawed and rested overnight, PBMC were stained with GMM-loaded CD1B tetramer, a Live/Dead dye and anti-CD3, and were then sorted on a FACS Aria II. The CD1B tetramers were loaded with C32 glucose monomycolate that had been purified from Rhodococcus equi. Before cryopreservation, the PBMC later used for tetramer sorting had been depleted of CD14-expressing monocytes as part of a separate study. About 100,000 tetramer-negative cells were sorted from each donor and analyzed alongside the tetramer-positive cells. Antigen-specific T cells were sorted from a handful of healthy South African adults using GMM-loaded CD1B tetramers.

The rearrangement combines TRBV2 with TRBJ2-2; perhaps TRBD2 is the D gene, with 5 bases matching. Input material: CD1b-GMM tetramer-negative cells sorted from PBMCs. In light of the paper, this sample's cell subset or site label describes: T cells not binding CD1B-GMM tetramer, sorted from same donor. This TCR derives from an adult woman with latent tuberculosis. The CDR3 is CASSSRGQQPTGELFF. The DNA reads TGTGCCAGCTCCAGTCGGGGTCAGCAACCCACCGGGGAGCTGTTTTTT.